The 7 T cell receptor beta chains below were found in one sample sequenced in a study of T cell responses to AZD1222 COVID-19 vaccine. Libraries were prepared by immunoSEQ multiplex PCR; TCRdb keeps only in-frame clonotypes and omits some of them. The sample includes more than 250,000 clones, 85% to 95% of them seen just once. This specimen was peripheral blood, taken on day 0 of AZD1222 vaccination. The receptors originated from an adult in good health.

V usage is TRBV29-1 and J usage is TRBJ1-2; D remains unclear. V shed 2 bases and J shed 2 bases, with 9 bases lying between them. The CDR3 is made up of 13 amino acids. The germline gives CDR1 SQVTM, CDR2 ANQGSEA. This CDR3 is CSVELAVNYGYTF. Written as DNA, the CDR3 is TGCAGCGTTGAACTCGCAGTGAACTATGGCTACACCTTC.

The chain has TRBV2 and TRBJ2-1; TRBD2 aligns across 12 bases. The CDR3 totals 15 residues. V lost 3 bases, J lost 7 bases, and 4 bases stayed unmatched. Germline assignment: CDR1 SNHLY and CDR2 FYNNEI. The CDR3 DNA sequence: TGTGCCAGCAGTGATGGGCTAGCGGGGGGGAATGAGCAGTTCTTC. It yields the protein CASSDGLAGGNEQFF.

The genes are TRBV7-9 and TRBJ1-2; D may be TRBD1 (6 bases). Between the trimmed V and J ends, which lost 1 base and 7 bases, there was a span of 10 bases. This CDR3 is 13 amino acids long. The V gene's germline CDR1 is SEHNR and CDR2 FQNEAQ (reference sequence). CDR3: CASSLEQGGGYTF. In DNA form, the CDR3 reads TGTGCCAGCAGCTTAGAACAGGGCGGTGGCTACACCTTC.

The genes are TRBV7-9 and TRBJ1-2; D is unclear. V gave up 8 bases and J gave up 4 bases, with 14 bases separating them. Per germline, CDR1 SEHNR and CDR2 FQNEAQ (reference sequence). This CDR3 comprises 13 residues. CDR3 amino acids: CASVLQPAYGYTF. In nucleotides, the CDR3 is TGTGCCAGCGTCCTACAGCCAGCCTATGGCTACACCTTC.

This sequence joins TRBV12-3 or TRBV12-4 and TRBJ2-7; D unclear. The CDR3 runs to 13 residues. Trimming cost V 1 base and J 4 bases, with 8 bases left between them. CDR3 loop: CASSLVRGYEQYF. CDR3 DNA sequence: TGTGCCAGCAGTTTAGTACGAGGTTACGAGCAGTACTTC.

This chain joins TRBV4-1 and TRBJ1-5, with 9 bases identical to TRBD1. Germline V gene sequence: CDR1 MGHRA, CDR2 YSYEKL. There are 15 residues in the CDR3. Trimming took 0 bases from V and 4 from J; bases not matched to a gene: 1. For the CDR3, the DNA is TGCGCCAGCAGCCAAGATGGGACAGGGAATCAGCCCCAGCATTTT. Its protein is CASSQDGTGNQPQHF.

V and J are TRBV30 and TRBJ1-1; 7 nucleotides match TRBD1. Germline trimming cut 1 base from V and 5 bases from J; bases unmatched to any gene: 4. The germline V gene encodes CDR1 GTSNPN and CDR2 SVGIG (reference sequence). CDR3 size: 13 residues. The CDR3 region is CAWSEQGITEAFF. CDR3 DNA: TGTGCCTGGAGTGAACAGGGGATAACTGAAGCTTTCTTT. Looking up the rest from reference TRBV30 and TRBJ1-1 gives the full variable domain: SQTIHQWPATLVQPVGSPLSLECTVEGTSNPNLYWYRQAAGRGLQLLFYSVGIGQISSEVPQNLSASRPQDRQFILSSKKLLLSDSGFYLCAWSEQGITEAFFGQGTRLTVV.